This entry lists 28 T cell receptor beta chains sequenced from one sample in a study of cytomegalovirus exposure and HLA in healthy donors (dated by TCRdb to the late 2010s). Library creation used the immunoSEQ multiplex PCR assay. This immuneACCESS table, as held by TCRdb, lists in-frame sequences with V and J called but not all clones. Of the missing ones, under half trace to an unresolved V gene in checked studies; the others have no known cause. The sample table lists about 220,000 clones, around 88% of them with a count of one. The ten largest clonotypes hold roughly 2.8% of the sample. The specimen sequenced was PBMCs. The receptors shown here come from a woman between 18 and 29 years old in good health and CMV-seronegative.

As regards this clone: The junction departs from germline at one end; a sequencing error may be responsible. The genes are TRBV30 and TRBJ2-1, with D possibly being TRBD1 (5 bases). Germline V gene lookup returns CDR1 GTSNPN and CDR2 SVGIG (reference sequence). The CDR3 loop spans 12 amino acids. CDR3 amino acids: CAWSDSEGERIF. CDR3 nucleotides: TGTGCCTGGAGCGACAGTGAAGGAGAAAGGATCTTC.

The chain carries TRBV6-5 and TRBJ1-5; 8 bases match TRBD1. The ends lost 5 bases at V and 6 bases at J; junction bases unmatched: 9. Germline V lookup: CDR1 MNHEY, CDR2 SVGAGI. The CDR3 totals 15 residues. CDR3 in DNA: TGTGCCAGCAGTCGGGACAGGTTCGAGGGTCAGCCCCAGCATTTT. Protein product: CASSRDRFEGQPQHF.

This clone was counted a few times. The chain combines TRBV10-3 with TRBJ1-5; 10 bases are a match to TRBD1. CDR1 and CDR2 (germline): ENHRY, SYGVKD. This CDR3 spans 14 amino acids. V lost 8 bases and J lost 2; bases outside the gene matches: 3. The CDR3 loop is CAIRGQGGNQPQHF. For the CDR3, the DNA is TGTGCCATCCGTGGACAGGGGGGCAATCAGCCCCAGCATTTT.

This clone turned up a few times. The chain recombines TRBV27 with TRBJ2-1; 8 bases agree with TRBD1. V lost 5 bases and J lost 8; bases outside the gene matches: 8. This CDR3 spans 14 amino acids. Germline CDR1 is MNHEY and CDR2 is SMNVEV (reference sequence). This chain's CDR3 is CASSPLGQGYEQFF. CDR3 coding DNA: TGTGCCAGCAGTCCTCTTGGACAGGGCTATGAGCAGTTCTTC.

CDR3 loop: CASSLIDRGLEQYF. The DNA of the CDR3 is TGTGCCAGCAGCTTAATCGACAGGGGATTGGAGCAGTACTTC. The gene calls are TRBV7-8 and TRBJ2-7; the match to TRBD1 covers 8 bases. Trimming at V came to 2 bases and at J to 7 bases, leaving 7 bases not matched to a gene. The CDR3 is made up of 14 amino acids. CDR1 is SGHVS, CDR2 FQNEAQ, per germline. Complete variable domain (other parts from reference TRBV7-8 and TRBJ2-7): GAGVSQSPRYKVAKRGQDVALRCDPISGHVSLFWYQQALGQGPEFLTYFQNEAQLDKSGLPSDRFFAERPEGSVSTLKIQRTQQEDSAVYLCASSLIDRGLEQYFGPGTRLTVT.

This clone was observed a single time. The rearrangement uses TRBV4-2 and TRBJ2-1; 7 nucleotides align to TRBD1. V lost 0 bases to trimming and J lost 6 bases; unmatched junction nucleotides: 5. The CDR3 is 15 amino acids. The germline gives CDR1 LGHNA, CDR2 YNFKEQ. The CDR3 spells CASSQDPDRRNEQFF. CDR3 coding DNA: TGTGCCAGCAGCCAAGATCCGGACAGGCGCAATGAGCAGTTCTTC.

As regards this clone: Mismatch with germline at one junction end may stem from a read error. This chain connects TRBV6-1 to TRBJ2-7, with D perhaps TRBD2 (5 bases). This CDR3 comprises 14 residues. Germline V gene data show CDR1 as MNHNS and CDR2 as SASEGT. The CDR3 here is CTSSEVRRRSEQYF. The DNA for the CDR3 is TGTACCAGCAGTGAGGTGAGGAGGAGGAGCGAGCAGTACTTC.

This clone appeared a few times. The genes are TRBV4-1 and TRBJ1-2; 8 nucleotides match TRBD1. V lost 0 bases to trimming and J lost 3 bases; unmatched junction nucleotides: 3. The germline V gene encodes CDR1 MGHRA and CDR2 YSYEKL. The CDR3 runs to 15 residues. CDR3 sequence: CASSQDEQGDYGYTF. CDR3 bases: TGCGCCAGCAGCCAAGACGAACAGGGGGACTATGGCTACACCTTC.

The rearrangement joins TRBV9 to TRBJ2-1, with D uncertain. Germline V lookup: CDR1 SGDLS, CDR2 YYNGEE. The length of the CDR3 is 15 residues. The V and J ends lost 0 bases and 6 bases respectively, with 13 bases between them. Here the CDR3 DNA reads TGTGCCAGCAGCGTAGGCCCCTACGTCATCAATGAGCAGTTCTTC. Translating gives CASSVGPYVINEQFF.

J is TRBJ1-3 and V is TRBV29-1; no clear D gene. This CDR3 contains 17 residues. Trimming removed 7 bases at V and 0 bases at J, with 22 bases between. Per the germline V gene, CDR1 is SQVTM and CDR2 is ANQGSEA. CDR3 sequence reads: CSDPTREGCSSGNTIYF. The CDR3, as DNA: TGCAGCGACCCAACAAGGGAGGGTTGCAGCTCTGGAAACACCATATATTTT.

The chain combines TRBV19 with TRBJ2-3, with 8 nucleotides matching TRBD2. The germline CDR1 and CDR2 sequences are LNHDA and SQIVND (reference sequence). CDR3 length: 15 residues. The junction had 8 bases not matched to a gene; V was cut back by 3 bases and J by 6 bases. CDR3 nucleotides: TGTGCCAGTAGTATGACCGGGAGCGGGGGTGATACGCAGTATTTT. This codes for CASSMTGSGGDTQYF.

Turning to this clone: This sample also contains other DNA sequences that code for the same CDR3. V usage is TRBV6-4 and J usage is TRBJ2-3, with 8 bases matching TRBD1. CDR1 is MRHNA and CDR2 is SNTAGT in the germline V gene. The CDR3 totals 14 residues. The ends lost 6 bases at V and 1 base at J; junction bases unmatched: 3. This CDR3 reads CASSEGQGTDTQYF. CDR3 nucleotides: TGTGCCAGCAGCGAGGGACAGGGCACAGATACGCAGTATTTT.

The chain carries TRBV7-6 and TRBJ2-2, with D perhaps matching TRBD1 (6 bases). This CDR3 region has 14 residues. The germline V and J ends were trimmed by 5 bases and 4 bases, with 11 bases remaining between them. CDR1 SGHVS and CDR2 FNYEAQ come from the germline V gene. The CDR3 DNA sequence: TGTGCCAGCAGCCTCGGACAGACCACCGGGGAGCTGTTTTTT. Residues: CASSLGQTTGELFF.

The chain uses TRBV30 and TRBJ2-7; 13 nucleotides match TRBD2. Germline CDR1 and CDR2: GTSNPN and SVGIG (reference sequence). V shed 5 bases and J 4 bases; nucleotides not matched to a gene: 5. This CDR3 has 14 residues. CDR3 amino acids: CAWAWTSGSYEQYF. Written as DNA, the CDR3 is TGTGCCTGGGCCTGGACTAGCGGGAGTTACGAGCAGTACTTC. Full variable domain (rest looked up from reference TRBV30 and TRBJ2-7): SQTIHQWPATLVQPVGSPLSLECTVEGTSNPNLYWYRQAAGRGLQLLFYSVGIGQISSEVPQNLSASRPQDRQFILSSKKLLLSDSGFYLCAWAWTSGSYEQYFGPGTRLTVT.

This chain links TRBV28 with TRBJ1-1, with D possibly TRBD1 on 5 matching bases. The CDR3 spans 15 residues. Per the germline V gene, CDR1 is MDHEN and CDR2 is SYDVKM. The ends were cut back, 3 bases at V and 0 bases at J, with 11 bases in the middle. CDR3 in DNA: TGTGCCAGCAGTTTGCCGCAGGGAATGAACACTGAAGCTTTCTTT. Protein: CASSLPQGMNTEAFF.

The CDR3 loop reads CASSYQGPPYEQYF. The CDR3 DNA reads as TGCGCCAGCAGCTATCAGGGCCCCCCCTACGAGCAGTACTTC. The chain combines TRBV5-1 with TRBJ2-7, with D possibly being TRBD1 (5 bases). From germline, CDR1 is SGHRS and CDR2 YFSETQ. V shed 3 bases and J shed 2 bases, with 12 bases lying between them. The CDR3 totals 14 residues.

This sequence joins TRBV27 and TRBJ2-2, with 7 bases that match TRBD1. The CDR3 runs 14 residues. From germline, CDR1 is MNHEY and CDR2 SMNVEV (reference sequence). J gave up 4 bases and V 6 bases, and 5 bases lay outside the gene matches. The chain's CDR3 is CASSTGDTTGELFF. CDR3 coding DNA: TGTGCCAGCAGCACAGGGGATACCACCGGGGAGCTGTTTTTT.

CDR3 sequence: CASSSYRGEQFF. In nucleotides, the CDR3 is TGTGCCAGCAGCTCCTACAGGGGTGAGCAGTTCTTC. The chain joins TRBV7-9 to TRBJ2-1, with 7 positions matching TRBD1. V shed 4 bases, J shed 9 bases, and the junction held 3 bases outside the gene matches. CDR3 length: 12 residues. The germline V gene has CDR1 SEHNR and CDR2 FQNEAQ (reference sequence).

The V gene is TRBV27, the J gene TRBJ1-1; D might be TRBD1 (6 bases). The CDR3 contains 15 residues. Germline loops: CDR1 MNHEY, CDR2 SMNVEV (reference sequence). Trimming took 7 bases from V and 2 from J, leaving 17 bases between them. CDR3 sequence reads: CASKPFAGVNTEAFF. The CDR3 DNA follows: TGTGCCAGCAAACCTTTTGCAGGGGTCAACACTGAAGCTTTCTTT.

As for this clone: The junction departs from germline at one end; a sequencing error may be responsible. The CDR3 loop is CASGLPRGKYDSCEQYF. Here the CDR3 DNA reads TGTGCTAGTGGTTTGCCACGGGGGAAATACGATTCCTGCGAGCAGTACTTC. J is TRBJ2-7 and V is TRBV12-5, with D perhaps TRBD2 (6 bases). CDR1 LGHNT and CDR2 FRNRAP come from the germline V gene. CDR3 length: 17 residues.

The chain couples TRBV6-5 to TRBJ2-3; 9 nucleotides line up with TRBD2. Germline assignment: CDR1 MNHEY and CDR2 SVGAGI. With 5 bases clipped from V and 5 bases from J, the junction kept 2 bases outside the gene matches. The CDR3 is 13 amino acids. Here the CDR3 reads CASSRGRGDTQYF. CDR3 coding DNA: TGTGCCAGCAGTCGCGGGAGGGGAGATACGCAGTATTTT.

This clone was detected only a few times. This sequence joins TRBV27 and TRBJ2-7; 7 bases are a match to TRBD1. The CDR3 runs 16 residues. J gave up 0 bases and V 5 bases, and 10 bases lay outside the gene matches. CDR1 is MNHEY, CDR2 SMNVEV, per germline (reference sequence). In nucleotides, the CDR3 is TGTGCCAGCAGTCCCGAGACAGGGTTGAGCTCCTACGAGCAGTACTTC. This encodes CASSPETGLSSYEQYF.

Comments on this clone: Germline and junction disagree at one end, which may indicate a read error. The V call is TRBV20-1, the J call TRBJ2-7; D remains ambiguous. This CDR3 has 10 residues. Per germline, CDR1 DFQATT and CDR2 SNEGSKA (reference sequence). The CDR3 protein is CSAISELHHF. The CDR3 DNA reads TGCAGTGCTATCTCGGAGCTTCACCACTTC.

V usage is TRBV6-1 and J usage is TRBJ2-5; 9 nucleotides match TRBD1. The V gene end was trimmed by 0 bases and the J gene end by 2 bases; junction bases not matched to a gene: 4. CDR1 is MNHNS and CDR2 is SASEGT in the germline V gene. The CDR3 runs 16 residues. The CDR3: CASSEASGTGQETQYF. The CDR3 DNA sequence: TGTGCCAGCAGTGAAGCGTCCGGGACAGGGCAAGAGACCCAGTACTTC.

This clone was picked up one time. The V gene is TRBV2, the J gene TRBJ1-4, with D maybe TRBD1 (5 bases). Germline V gene lookup returns CDR1 SNHLY and CDR2 FYNNEI. The length of the CDR3 is 16 residues. Trimming left V 1 base short and J 7 bases short, with 16 bases between. For the CDR3, the DNA is TGTGCCAGCAGTGAAGATAGGGGCGCCTCCCTTGAAAAACTGTTTTTT. It encodes CASSEDRGASLEKLFF. Full variable domain (remainder filled in from reference TRBV2 and TRBJ1-4): EPEVTQTPSHQVTQMGQEVILRCVPISNHLYFYWYRQILGQKVEFLVSFYNNEISEKSEIFDDQFSVERPDGSNFTLKIRSTKLEDSAMYFCASSEDRGASLEKLFFGSGTQLSVL.

This sequence joins TRBV7-2 and TRBJ2-1; TRBD1 might be the D (6 bases). This CDR3 contains 14 residues. The V gene's germline CDR1 is SGHTA and CDR2 FQGNSA. Trimming removed 5 bases at V and 6 bases at J, with 14 bases between. The CDR3 DNA is TGTGCCAGCAGCCCCGACAGGTTCACCAATGAGCAGTTCTTC. Protein: CASSPDRFTNEQFF.

CDR3 loop: CASSRAETVNTGELFF. The CDR3, as DNA: TGCGCCAGCAGCCGGGCCGAGACAGTAAACACCGGGGAGCTGTTTTTT. The chain couples TRBV4-1 to TRBJ2-2, with D perhaps matching TRBD1 (5 bases). There are 16 residues in the CDR3. Germline V CDR1 and CDR2: MGHRA, YSYEKL. Trimming took off 4 bases at V and 2 bases at J, with 14 bases between the two ends.

The rearrangement links TRBV7-9 to TRBJ2-7; D may be TRBD2 (6 bases). The CDR3 is 14 residues long. V lost 5 bases and J lost 3, with 14 bases in between. The germline V gene encodes CDR1 SEHNR and CDR2 FQNEAQ (reference sequence). Here the CDR3 reads CASSHSLGGYEQYF. CDR3 nucleotide sequence: TGTGCCAGCAGCCACTCATTGGGGGGCTACGAGCAGTACTTC.